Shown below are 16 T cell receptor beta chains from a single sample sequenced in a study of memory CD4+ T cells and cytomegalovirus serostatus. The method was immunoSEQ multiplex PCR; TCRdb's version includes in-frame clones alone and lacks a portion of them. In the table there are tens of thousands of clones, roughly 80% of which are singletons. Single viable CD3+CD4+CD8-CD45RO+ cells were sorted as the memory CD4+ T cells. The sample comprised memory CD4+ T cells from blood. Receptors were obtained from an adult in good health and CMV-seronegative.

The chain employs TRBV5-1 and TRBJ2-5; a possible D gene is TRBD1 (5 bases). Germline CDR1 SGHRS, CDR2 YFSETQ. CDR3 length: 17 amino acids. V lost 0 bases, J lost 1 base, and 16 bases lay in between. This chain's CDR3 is CASSLDLDTLTQETQYF. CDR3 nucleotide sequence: TGCGCCAGCAGCTTGGACCTGGACACCCTGACCCAAGAGACCCAGTACTTC.

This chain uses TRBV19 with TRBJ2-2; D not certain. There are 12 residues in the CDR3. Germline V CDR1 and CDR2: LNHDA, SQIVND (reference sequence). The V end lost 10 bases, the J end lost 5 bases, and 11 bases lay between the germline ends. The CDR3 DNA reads TGTGCCACCTATCAGAGGACCGGGGAGCTGTTTTTT. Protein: CATYQRTGELFF.

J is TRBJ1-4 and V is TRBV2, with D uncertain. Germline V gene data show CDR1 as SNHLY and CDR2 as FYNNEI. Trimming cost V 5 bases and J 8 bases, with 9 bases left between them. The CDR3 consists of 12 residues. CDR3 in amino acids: CASSKDQEKLFF. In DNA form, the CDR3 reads TGTGCCAGCAGTAAGGACCAGGAAAAACTGTTTTTT.

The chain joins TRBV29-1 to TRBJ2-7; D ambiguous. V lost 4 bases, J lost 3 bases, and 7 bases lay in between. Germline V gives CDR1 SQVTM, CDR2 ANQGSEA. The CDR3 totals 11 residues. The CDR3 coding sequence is TGCAGCGTTGTACAACACTACGAGCAGTACTTC. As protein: CSVVQHYEQYF.

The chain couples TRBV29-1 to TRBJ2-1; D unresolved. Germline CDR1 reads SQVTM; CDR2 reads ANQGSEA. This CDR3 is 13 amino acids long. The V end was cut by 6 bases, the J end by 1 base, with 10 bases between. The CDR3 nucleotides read TGCAGCGTCAGACATCCTTCCTACAATGAGCAGTTCTTC. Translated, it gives CSVRHPSYNEQFF.

In DNA form, the CDR3 reads TGTGCCAGCAGCCCACTAGCGGGGTCATACACCGGGGAGCTGTTTTTT. Its protein is CASSPLAGSYTGELFF. V usage is TRBV5-6 and J usage is TRBJ2-2; 10 bases match TRBD2. Germline V gene lookup returns CDR1 SGHDT and CDR2 YYEEEE. There are 16 residues in the CDR3. V dropped 4 bases and J dropped 3; count of bases not matched to a gene: 6.

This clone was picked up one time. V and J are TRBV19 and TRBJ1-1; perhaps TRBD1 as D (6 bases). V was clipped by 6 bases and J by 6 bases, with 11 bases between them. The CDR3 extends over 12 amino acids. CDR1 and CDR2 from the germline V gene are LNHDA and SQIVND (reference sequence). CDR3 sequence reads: CASSRGRAEAFF. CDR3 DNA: TGTGCCAGTAGCAGGGGAAGGGCTGAAGCTTTCTTT.

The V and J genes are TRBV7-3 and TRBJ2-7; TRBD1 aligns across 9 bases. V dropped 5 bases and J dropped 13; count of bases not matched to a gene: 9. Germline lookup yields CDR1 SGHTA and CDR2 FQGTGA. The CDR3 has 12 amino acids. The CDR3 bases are TGTGCCAGCAGCATGGGACAGGGTGGCATTTACTTC. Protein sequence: CASSMGQGGIYF.

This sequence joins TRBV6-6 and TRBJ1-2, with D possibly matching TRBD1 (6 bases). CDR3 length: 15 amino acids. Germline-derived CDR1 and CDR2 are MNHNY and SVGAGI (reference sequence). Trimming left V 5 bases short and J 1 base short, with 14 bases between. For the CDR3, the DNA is TGTGCCAGCAGTGCCGGGGGGCCCCTTAACTATGGCTACACCTTC. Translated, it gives CASSAGGPLNYGYTF.

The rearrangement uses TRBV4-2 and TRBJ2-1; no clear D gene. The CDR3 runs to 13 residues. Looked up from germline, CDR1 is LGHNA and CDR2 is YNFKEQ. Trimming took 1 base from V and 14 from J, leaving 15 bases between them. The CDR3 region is CASSQASTQGKFF. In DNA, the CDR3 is TGTGCCAGCAGCCAAGCCTCCACCCAAGGGAAGTTCTTC.

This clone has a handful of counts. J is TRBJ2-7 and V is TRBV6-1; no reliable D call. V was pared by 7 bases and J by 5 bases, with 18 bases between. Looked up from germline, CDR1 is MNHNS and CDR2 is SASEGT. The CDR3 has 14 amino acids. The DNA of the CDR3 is TGTGCCAGCAAGTGGGATATCCTCTGGAACGAGCAGTACTTC. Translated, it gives CASKWDILWNEQYF.

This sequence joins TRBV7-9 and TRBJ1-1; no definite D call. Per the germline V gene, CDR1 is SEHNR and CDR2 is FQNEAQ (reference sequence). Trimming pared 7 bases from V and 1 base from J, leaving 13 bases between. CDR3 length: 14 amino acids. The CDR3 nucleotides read TGTGCCAGCACCCAAAACCAAGCGAACACTGAAGCTTTCTTT. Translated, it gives CASTQNQANTEAFF.

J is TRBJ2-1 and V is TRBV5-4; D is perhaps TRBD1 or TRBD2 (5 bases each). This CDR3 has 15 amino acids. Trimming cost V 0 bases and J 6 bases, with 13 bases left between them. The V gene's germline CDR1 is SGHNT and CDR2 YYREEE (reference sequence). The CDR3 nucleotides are TGTGCCAGCAGCTTGGGAGGGGACCCTGTCAATGAGCAGTTCTTC. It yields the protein CASSLGGDPVNEQFF. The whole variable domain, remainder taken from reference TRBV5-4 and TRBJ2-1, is ETGVTQSPTHLIKTRGQQVTLRCSSQSGHNTVSWYQQALGQGPQFIFQYYREEENGRGNFPPRFSGLQFPNYSSELNVNALELDDSALYLCASSLGGDPVNEQFFGPGTRLTVL.

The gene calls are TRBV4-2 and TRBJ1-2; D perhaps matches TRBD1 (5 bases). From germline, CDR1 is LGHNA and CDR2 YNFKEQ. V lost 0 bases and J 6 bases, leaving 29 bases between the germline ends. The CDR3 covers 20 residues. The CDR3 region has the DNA TGTGCCAGCAGCCAAGATTCGATTTCCGGAGGGGTACGTATCCTAGATGGCTACACCTTC. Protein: CASSQDSISGGVRILDGYTF.

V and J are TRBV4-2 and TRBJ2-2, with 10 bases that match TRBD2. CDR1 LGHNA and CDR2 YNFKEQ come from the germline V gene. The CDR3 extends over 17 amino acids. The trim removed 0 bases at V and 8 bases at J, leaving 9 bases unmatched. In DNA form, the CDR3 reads TGTGCCAGCAGCCAAGATAGCGGGGGGTCGGCAAGGGGGGAGCTGTTTTTT. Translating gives CASSQDSGGSARGELFF.

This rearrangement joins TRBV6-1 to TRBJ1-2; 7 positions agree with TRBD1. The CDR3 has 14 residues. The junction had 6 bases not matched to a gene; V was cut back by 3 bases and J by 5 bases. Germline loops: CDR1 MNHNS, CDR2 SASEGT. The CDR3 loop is CASSDLQGRYGYTF. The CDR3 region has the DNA TGTGCCAGCAGTGATTTACAGGGGAGGTATGGCTACACCTTC.